The 7 T cell receptor beta chains listed next were all sequenced from one sample in a study of cytomegalovirus exposure and HLA in healthy donors. Primers: 60 Vbeta forward and 13 Jbeta reverse. Sequencing was performed with immunoSEQ multiplex PCR; in TCRdb, only in-frame clones are kept and a portion is missing. Seen here are about 210,000 clones, about 80% observed once, and the top ten hold 9.5% to 13%. Sequenced: PBMCs. These receptors were collected from a woman in her forties or fifties in good health and CMV-seropositive.

A few counts support this clone. The chain is built from TRBV5-1 and TRBJ1-1, with unresolved D. Germline-derived CDR1 and CDR2 are SGHRS and YFSETQ. This CDR3 region has 14 residues. V gave up 1 base and J gave up 0 bases, with 7 bases separating them. The CDR3: CASSLSGMNTEAFF. The CDR3 region has the DNA TGCGCCAGCAGCTTGTCGGGAATGAACACTGAAGCTTTCTTT.

The chain joins TRBV28 to TRBJ1-1; D is ambiguous. Germline V gene sequence: CDR1 MDHEN, CDR2 SYDVKM. Deletions cut 4 bases from V and 0 bases from J, with 9 bases between. The CDR3 is 14 amino acids. CDR3 bases: TGTGCCAGCAGTTCGCCGGGATTGAACACTGAAGCTTTCTTT. It yields the protein CASSSPGLNTEAFF.

The chain has TRBV9 and TRBJ2-5, with 8 bases lining up with TRBD2. With the DNA end fitting TRBJ2-7 better, the J assignment may be wrong. This CDR3 comprises 15 residues. Per the germline V gene, CDR1 is SGDLS and CDR2 is YYNGEE. As DNA, the CDR3 is TGTGCCAGCAGCGTAGATTTACTAGCGGCTCGCGAGCAGTACTTC. Translated, it gives CASSVDLLAAREQYF.

This chain connects TRBV4-3 to TRBJ1-2; tentative D call: TRBD1 (5 bases). Germline V CDR1 and CDR2: LGHNA, YSLEER. CDR3 length: 16 amino acids. Trimming stripped 1 base from V and 4 bases from J, with 16 bases between. The CDR3, as DNA: TGCGCCAGCAGCCAAGGGGGCAGGGTGGTCCCCTATGGCTACACCTTC. It encodes CASSQGGRVVPYGYTF.

This sequence joins TRBV9 and TRBJ1-5, with no clear D. CDR1 and CDR2 (germline): SGDLS, YYNGEE. Trimming took 0 bases from V and 4 from J, leaving 5 bases between them. The CDR3 totals 13 residues. The CDR3 loop is CASSVGPNQPQHF. CDR3 coding DNA: TGTGCCAGCAGCGTAGGTCCGAATCAGCCCCAGCATTTT. Full variable domain (remainder filled in from reference TRBV9 and TRBJ1-5): DSGVTQTPKHLITATGQRVTLRCSPRSGDLSVYWYQQSLDQGLQFLIQYYNGEERAKGNILERFSAQQFPDLHSELNLSSLELGDSALYFCASSVGPNQPQHFGDGTRLSIL.

The V call is TRBV19, the J call TRBJ2-7; no clear D gene. Germline V gives CDR1 LNHDA, CDR2 SQIVND (reference sequence). This CDR3 is built from 11 residues. V was trimmed by 10 bases and J by 0 bases, leaving 7 bases between them. CDR3: CATADSYEQYF. In nucleotides, the CDR3 is TGTGCCACGGCGGACTCCTACGAGCAGTACTTC.

The chain is built from TRBV29-1 and TRBJ2-7; a possible D gene is TRBD1 (5 bases). This CDR3 region has 14 residues. V dropped 4 bases and J dropped 4 bases, with 17 bases sitting between them. The germline V gene has CDR1 SQVTM and CDR2 ANQGSEA. The CDR3 is CSVGSRTGIYEQYF. DNA for the CDR3: TGCAGCGTTGGAAGTAGAACAGGTATATACGAGCAGTACTTC.